This T cell receptor beta chain is from a study of vaccination and CD4 T cells after COVID-19. Germline CDR1 reads DFQATT; CDR2 reads SNEGSKA (reference sequence). This CDR3 is 15 amino acids long. V was clipped by 5 bases and J by 0 bases; unmatched bases: 6. As for this clonotype: Its antigen is unknown.

Cultured CD4+ T-cell DNA underwent Oncomine TCR Beta short-read sequencing. One entry per CDR3 protein results from TCRdb running MiXCR on the PCR reads. The profile shows about 4,000 distinct CDR3 sequences, about 40% of them singletons. Treatment of the sample: roughly ten-day PBMC culture with coronavirus spike peptide pools or control peptides (ViraFEST assay). An unexposed donor provided the CD4+ T cells, which were collected before the COVID-19 pandemic (2011-2018). Alongside about 10 IU/ml IL-2 and roughly 9.9 ug/ml peptide pools, PBMCs were cultured at some 2 million per well. The chain has TRBV20-1 and TRBJ2-2; 7 bases match TRBD2. This TCR was recovered from a human donor in good health. Sequenced material: CD4+ T cells from blood, cultured in vitro. CDR3 amino acids: CSASRGGPNTGELFF. The CDR3, as DNA: TGCAGTGCTTCCCGCGGGGGACCGAACACCGGGGAGCTGTTTTTT.